Described below is a single T cell receptor beta chain sequence and its context. Antigen unknown. This entry comes from a study of shared clonotypes between healthy human individuals. Study-wide results and limits: Compared with memory subsets, naive subsets generally had larger estimated richness.

How the authors handled the data: Filtering differed, since immunoSEQ gave only junction sequences and no quality scores. This table comes from immunoSEQ multiplex PCR, and its TCRdb copy is limited to in-frame clones, with some not included. Clonal size and the V and J genes are those of that table, whereas D and trimming came from the DNA. In the table there are some 1.4 million clones, roughly 97% of which are singletons. J lost 5 bases, V lost 4 bases, and 10 bases had no gene match. The germline gives CDR1 SGHKS, CDR2 YYEKEE (reference sequence). The CDR3 runs 16 residues. This receptor was obtained from a man aged 30 to 45 in good health. This chain connects TRBV5-5 to TRBJ2-1; TRBD1 matches 9 bases. Sample: naive CD4+ T cells sorted from blood. The subset: CD45RA+ positively selected. CDR3 loop: CASSRIGQGIDNEQFF. The CDR3 nucleotides are TGTGCCAGCAGCAGAATTGGACAGGGGATTGACAATGAGCAGTTCTTC.